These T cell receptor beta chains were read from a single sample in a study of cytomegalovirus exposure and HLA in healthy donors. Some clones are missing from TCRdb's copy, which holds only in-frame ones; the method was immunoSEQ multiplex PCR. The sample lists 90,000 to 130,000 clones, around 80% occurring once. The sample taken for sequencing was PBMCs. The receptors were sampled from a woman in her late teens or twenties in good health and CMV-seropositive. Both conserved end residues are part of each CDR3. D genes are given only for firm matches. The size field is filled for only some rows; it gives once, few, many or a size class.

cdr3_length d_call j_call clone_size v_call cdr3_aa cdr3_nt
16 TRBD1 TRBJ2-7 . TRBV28 CASSLLEGQGAYEQYF TGTGCCAGCAGTTTATTAGAAGGACAGGGGGCATACGAGCAGTACTTC
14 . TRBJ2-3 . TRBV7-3 CASSLEGRTDTQYF TGTGCCAGCAGCTTGGAGGGGAGGACAGATACGCAGTATTTT
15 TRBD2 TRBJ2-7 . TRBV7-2 CASSSSGRWRGEQYF TGTGCCAGCAGCTCTAGCGGGAGGTGGCGGGGGGAGCAGTACTTC
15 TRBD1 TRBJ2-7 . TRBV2 CASSYRGRSRYEQYF TGTGCCAGCAGCTACAGGGGGCGGTCCAGGTACGAGCAGTACTTC
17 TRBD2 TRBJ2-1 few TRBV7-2 CASRHLTSALTYNEQFF TGTGCCAGCAGACATTTAACTAGCGCCTTGACCTACAATGAGCAGTTCTTC
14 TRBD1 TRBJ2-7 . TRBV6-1 CASSARDRDYEQYF TGTGCCAGCAGTGCCCGGGACAGGGACTACGAGCAGTACTTC
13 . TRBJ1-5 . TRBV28 CASQDSSNQPQHF TGTGCCAGCCAAGACAGTAGCAATCAGCCCCAGCATTTT
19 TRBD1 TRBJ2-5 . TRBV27 CASRGPRLTGAEKKETQYF TGTGCCAGCAGAGGCCCTCGCTTGACAGGGGCCGAAAAAAAAGAGACCCAGTACTTC
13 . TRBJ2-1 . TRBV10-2 CASRTDTFNEQFF TGCGCCAGCAGGACGGACACATTTAATGAGCAGTTCTTC
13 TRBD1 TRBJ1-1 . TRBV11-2 CASSSTTGTEAFF TGTGCCAGCAGCTCTACGACAGGGACTGAAGCTTTCTTT
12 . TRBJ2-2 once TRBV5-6 CASSLVRGELFF TGTGCCAGCAGCTTGGTTCGGGGGGAGCTGTTTTTT
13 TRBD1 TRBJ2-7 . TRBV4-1 CASADRHSYEQYF TGCGCCAGCGCGGACAGGCACTCCTACGAGCAGTACTTC
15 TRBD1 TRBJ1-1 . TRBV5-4 CASSLKRTGGTEAFF TGTGCCAGCAGCCTGAAAAGGACAGGGGGCACTGAAGCTTTCTTT
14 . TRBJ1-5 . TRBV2 CASSANRASQPQHF TGTGCCAGCAGTGCTAACAGGGCAAGTCAGCCCCAGCATTTT
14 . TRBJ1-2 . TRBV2 CASSGRQFHHGYTF TGTGCCAGCAGTGGTAGACAATTTCACCATGGCTACACCTTC
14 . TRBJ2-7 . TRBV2 CASRIQAHSYEQYF TGTGCCAGCAGGATACAGGCCCACTCCTACGAGCAGTACTTC
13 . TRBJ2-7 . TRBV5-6 CASSLGLIREQYF TGTGCCAGCAGCTTAGGACTCATAAGGGAGCAGTACTTC
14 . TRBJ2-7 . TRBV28 CASSLISRVSEQYF TGTGCCAGCAGTCTAATATCCAGGGTGAGCGAGCAGTACTTC
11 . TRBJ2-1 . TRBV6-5 CASSDAGEQFF TGTGCCAGCAGTGATGCCGGTGAGCAGTTCTTC
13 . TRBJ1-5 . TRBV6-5 CASSPLTGLAQHF TGTGCCAGCAGCCCACTTACCGGTTTGGCCCAGCATTTT
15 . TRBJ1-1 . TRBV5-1 CASSPGGGHNTEAFF TGCGCCAGCAGCCCGGGAGGGGGACACAACACTGAAGCTTTCTTT
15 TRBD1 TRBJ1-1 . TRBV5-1 CASSFRQGRRTEAFF TGCGCCAGCAGCTTCCGACAGGGGAGAAGGACTGAAGCTTTCTTT
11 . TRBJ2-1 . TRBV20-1 CSVPKGDEQFF TGCAGTGTACCAAAGGGGGATGAGCAGTTCTTC
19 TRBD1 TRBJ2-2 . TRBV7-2 CASSLDATGTPYGGGELFF TGTGCCAGCAGCTTAGACGCGACAGGGACCCCTTACGGCGGCGGGGAGCTGTTTTTT
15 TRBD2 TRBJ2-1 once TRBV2 CASISGVAGEYEQFF TGTGCCAGCATATCCGGGGTAGCGGGAGAATATGAGCAGTTCTTC
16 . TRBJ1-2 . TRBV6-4 CASSEPDKAQDYGYTF TGTGCCAGCAGTGAGCCGGACAAAGCGCAAGACTATGGCTACACCTTC
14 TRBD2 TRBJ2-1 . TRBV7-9 CASQGSGRSYEQFF TGTGCCAGCCAGGGTAGCGGGAGGAGCTATGAGCAGTTCTTC
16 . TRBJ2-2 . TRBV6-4 CASSDEVGGNTGELFF TGTGCCAGCAGTGACGAGGTCGGGGGGAACACCGGGGAGCTGTTTTTT
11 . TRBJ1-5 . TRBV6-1 CATAGFQPQHF TGTGCCACCGCCGGTTTTCAGCCCCAGCATTTT
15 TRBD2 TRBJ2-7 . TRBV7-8 CASVQTSGRVDEQYF TGTGCCAGCGTCCAGACTAGCGGGAGGGTCGACGAGCAGTACTTC
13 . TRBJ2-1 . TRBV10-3 CAISESKSTVEFF TGTGCCATCAGTGAGTCTAAGTCTACCGTAGAATTCTTC
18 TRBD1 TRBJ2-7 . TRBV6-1 CASSERSGTGTGEGEQYF TGTGCCAGCAGTGAAAGGTCCGGAACCGGGACAGGGGAGGGTGAGCAGTACTTC
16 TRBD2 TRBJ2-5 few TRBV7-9 CASSPPGLADQETQYF TGTGCCAGCAGCCCGCCGGGACTAGCGGATCAAGAGACCCAGTACTTC
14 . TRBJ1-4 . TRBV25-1 CASSESGGHEKLFF TGTGCCAGCAGTGAGTCGGGGGGCCATGAAAAACTGTTTTTT
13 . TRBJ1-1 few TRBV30 CAWTWRTNTEAFF TGTGCCTGGACGTGGAGGACGAACACTGAAGCTTTCTTT
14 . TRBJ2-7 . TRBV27 CASSLGSVSYEQYF TGTGCCAGCAGTTTAGGCAGCGTCTCCTACGAGCAGTACTTC
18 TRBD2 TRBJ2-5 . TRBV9 CASSVEGLADLRGETQYF TGTGCCAGCAGCGTAGAAGGGCTAGCGGACCTCCGGGGGGAGACCCAGTACTTC
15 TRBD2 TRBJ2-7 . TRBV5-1 CASSLAASGRNEQYF TGCGCCAGCAGCTTGGCGGCTAGCGGGAGGAACGAGCAGTACTTC
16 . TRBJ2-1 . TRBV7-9 CASSSRGGSSYNEQFF TGTGCCAGCAGCTCAAGGGGGGGATCCTCCTACAATGAGCAGTTCTTC
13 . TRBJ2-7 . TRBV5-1 CASSLTGSYEQYF TGCGCCAGCAGCTTGACGGGCTCCTACGAGCAGTACTTC
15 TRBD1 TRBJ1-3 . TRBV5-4 CASSLGQGAGNTIYF TGTGCCAGCAGCTTAGGACAGGGGGCTGGAAACACCATATATTTT
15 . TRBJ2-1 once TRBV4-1 CASSQPGVSSHEQFF TGCGCCAGCAGCCAACCGGGAGTCTCTTCGCATGAGCAGTTCTTC
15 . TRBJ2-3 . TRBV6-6 CASRTHKGQGDTQYF TGTGCCAGCAGGACCCACAAGGGGCAAGGAGATACGCAGTATTTT
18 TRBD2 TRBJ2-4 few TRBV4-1 CASSQLHSGLRAKNIQYF TGCGCCAGCAGCCAGTTGCATAGCGGGCTTAGAGCCAAAAACATTCAGTACTTC
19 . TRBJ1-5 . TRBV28 CASSLRSRGQKSGNQPQHF TGTGCCAGCAGTTTACGCTCCAGAGGACAGAAATCAGGCAATCAGCCCCAGCATTTT